The clone carrying this TCR beta chain was detected a few times. The target antigen is unknown. This sample was taken from a study of beta chain features in type 1 diabetes. Notes on the study in general: Within the patient group, naive, central memory and Treg TCRB repertoires appeared more similar to each other than within healthy donors. Shorter TCRB CDR3s, moderately but significantly so, were found in Type 1 diabetes patients in all four CD4+ subsets. Whether TCRB rearrangement is influenced by HLA type went unresolved here. Type 1 diabetes patients had VDJ junctions that carried fewer insertions and more deletions.

The whole isolated RNA underwent reverse transcription, so sequencing captured expressed TCRB transcripts. Approximately 3.6 million reads was the average for naive, central memory and regulatory T cell samples. Sequenced by immunoSEQ multiplex PCR; TCRdb stores in-frame clones only, minus some. The sample shows 600,000 to 700,000 clones, 10% to 15% of them seen only once. The V and J ends lost 0 bases and 1 base, in that order; junction bases with no gene match: 10. This CDR3 has 18 residues. Per the germline V gene, CDR1 is ENHRY and CDR2 is SYGVKD. The sequencing sample was made of naive CD4+ T cells from blood. This TCR came from a man in his late teens or twenties with type 1 diabetes. This rearrangement joins TRBV10-3 to TRBJ1-1, with 8 bases matching TRBD1. The DNA of the CDR3 is TGTGCCATCAGTGAGTCGGGGGTTCACGGACAGGGGAACACTGAAGCTTTCTTT. It encodes CAISESGVHGQGNTEAFF.